These 10 T cell receptor beta chains were all obtained from the same sample, sequenced in a study of blood T cell repertoires in COVID-19. The repertoire was sequenced with immunoSEQ multiplex PCR; TCRdb's copy has only in-frame clones and lacks some. The sample holds hundreds of thousands of clones, 86% seen once. Sequences were obtained from peripheral blood. Source of these receptors: an elderly woman with COVID-19, enrolled during active disease.

V usage is TRBV19 and J usage is TRBJ1-5; D is undetermined. V shed 0 bases and J shed 6 bases, with 15 bases lying between them. Germline V gene data show CDR1 as LNHDA and CDR2 as SQIVND (reference sequence). The length of the CDR3 is 16 residues. CDR3 coding DNA: TGTGCCAGTAGTATAGAGGGCCTCCTCAGCGGTCAGCCCCAGCATTTT. Protein product: CASSIEGLLSGQPQHF.

The chain joins TRBV3-1 (or the pseudogene TRBV3-2) to TRBJ1-5, with D uncertain. This CDR3 region has 13 residues. Germline CDR1 reads LGHDT; CDR2 reads YNNKEL (reference sequence). Trimming took off 2 bases at V and 10 bases at J, with 12 bases between the two ends. The CDR3 sequence: CASSQYKGGPQHF. The CDR3 DNA follows: TGTGCCAGCAGCCAATATAAAGGAGGTCCCCAGCATTTT.

In regard to this clone: The junction departs from the called germline gene at one end, perhaps through a read error. The V and J genes are TRBV7-7 and TRBJ2-1; D possibly corresponds to TRBD1 (6 bases). This CDR3 is built from 15 residues. Germline CDR1 and CDR2: SSHAT and FNYEAQ (reference sequence). The DNA for the CDR3 is TGTGCTAGCAGCTTAGCGAGGTCAGGGGTTAATGAGCAGTTCTTC. This translates into CASSLARSGVNEQFF. Looking up the rest from reference TRBV7-7 and TRBJ2-1 gives the full variable domain: GAGVSQSPRYKVTKRGQDVTLRCDPISSHATLYWYQQALGQGPEFLTYFNYEAQPDKSGLPSDRFSAERPEGSISTLTIQRTEQRDSAMYRCASSLARSGVNEQFFGPGTRLTVL.

This chain links TRBV14 with TRBJ2-3; D ambiguous. The CDR3 runs to 13 residues. V dropped 4 bases and J dropped 6 bases, with 11 bases sitting between them. Looked up from germline, CDR1 is SGHDN and CDR2 is FVKESK. CDR3 DNA sequence: TGTGCCAGCAGCCCCCAACCAGTGGATACGCAGTATTTT. Translating it yields CASSPQPVDTQYF.

As for this clone: Other DNA sequences in the sample encode the same CDR3. J is TRBJ1-2 and V is TRBV12-3 or TRBV12-4; 7 bases are a match to TRBD1. With V trimmed by 6 bases and J by 4 bases, 5 bases remained unmatched. This CDR3 has 13 amino acids. The CDR3 DNA reads TGTGCCAGCAGCCCTGGACAGGTCTATGGCTACACCTTC. This codes for CASSPGQVYGYTF.

This clone was picked up one time. The V gene is TRBV2, the J gene TRBJ2-2, with unresolved D. Germline CDR1 and CDR2: SNHLY and FYNNEI. The germline V and J ends were trimmed by 4 bases and 0 bases, with 3 bases remaining between them. The CDR3 runs to 13 residues. DNA for the CDR3: TGTGCCAGCAGTGGCGCGAACACCGGGGAGCTGTTTTTT. Amino acids: CASSGANTGELFF.

The CDR3 DNA reads TGTGCCACCAGCATAGGGGGGGGGAACACTGAAGCTTTCTTT. Translated, it gives CATSIGGGNTEAFF. This chain uses TRBV15 with TRBJ1-1; tentatively, D is TRBD1 (6 bases). This CDR3 contains 14 residues. Trimming took 4 bases from V and 1 from J, leaving 10 bases between them. Germline lookup yields CDR1 LNHNV and CDR2 YYDKDF (reference sequence).

This rearrangement joins TRBV5-5 to TRBJ2-5; 10 bases align to TRBD1. J was trimmed by 5 bases and V by 3 bases; bases with no gene match: 7. The CDR3 covers 15 residues. Germline V gene lookup returns CDR1 SGHKS and CDR2 YYEKEE (reference sequence). This chain's CDR3 is CASSSTGGVFETQYF. For the CDR3, the DNA is TGTGCCAGCAGCTCGACAGGGGGCGTTTTCGAGACCCAGTACTTC.

This clone was seen only once. The junction does not match germline at one end; this may be a read error. The chain has TRBV2 and TRBJ2-6; 8 bases align to TRBD2. This CDR3 contains 13 residues. The germline V gene encodes CDR1 SNHLY and CDR2 FYNNEI. DNA of the CDR3: TGTGCCAGCAGTGATAGCGGGGTGAATTCGGCGGCTTTC. Translating it yields CASSDSGVNSAAF.

The V gene is TRBV29-1, the J gene TRBJ1-2; unclear D gene. The CDR3 runs 12 residues. CDR1 SQVTM and CDR2 ANQGSEA come from the germline V gene. The V end lost 7 bases, the J end lost 7 bases, and 16 bases lay between the germline ends. In nucleotides, the CDR3 is TGCAGCGCGGACGAGATAGCTTTTGGCTACACCTTC. Encoded protein: CSADEIAFGYTF.